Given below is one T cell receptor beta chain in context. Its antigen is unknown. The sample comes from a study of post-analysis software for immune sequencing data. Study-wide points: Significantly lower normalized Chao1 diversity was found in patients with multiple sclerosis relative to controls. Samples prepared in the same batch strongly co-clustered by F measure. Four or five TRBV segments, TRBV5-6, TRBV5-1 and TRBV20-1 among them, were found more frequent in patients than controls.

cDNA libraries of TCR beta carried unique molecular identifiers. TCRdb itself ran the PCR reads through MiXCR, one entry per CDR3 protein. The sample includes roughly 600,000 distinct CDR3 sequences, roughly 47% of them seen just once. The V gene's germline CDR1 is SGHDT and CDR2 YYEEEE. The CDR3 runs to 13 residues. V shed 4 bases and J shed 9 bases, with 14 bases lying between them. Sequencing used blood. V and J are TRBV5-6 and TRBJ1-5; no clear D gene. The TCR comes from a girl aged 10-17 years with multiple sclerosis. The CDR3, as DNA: TGTGCCAGCAGCCACGGACGGGATCGGCCCCAGCATTTT. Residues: CASSHGRDRPQHF.